This T cell receptor beta chain was documented in a study of cytomegalovirus exposure and HLA in healthy donors. V gave up 6 bases and J gave up 2 bases, with 14 bases separating them. The CDR3 is 14 amino acids. From germline, CDR1 is KGHSH and CDR2 LQKENI. In the case of this clone: The target antigen is unknown.

Regarding the study as a whole: High specificity and sensitivity for cytomegalovirus status were reported for the classifier. Near-uniform donor sequencing depth was presumed by presence/absence analyses. When a later analysis was performed, an Asian-associated ancestry cluster reportedly had fewer N-insertions than the roughly 640-donor mean.

The PCR contained 60 Vbeta and 13 Jbeta primers. The table came from immunoSEQ multiplex PCR; TCRdb's copy has only in-frame clones and leaves some out. The repertoire consists of roughly 110,000 clones, with 77% occurring once and the leading ten covering approximately 4.2%. At collection, donors were nominally healthy, but unrecorded immune exposures were probable. The J gene is TRBJ2-7, the V gene TRBV18; no clear D. Sequencing was carried out using PBMCs. The sequence derives from a male donor in good health and CMV-seronegative. CDR3 loop: CASSPELSTYEQYF. For the CDR3, the DNA is TGTGCCAGCTCCCCTGAACTATCAACCTACGAGCAGTACTTC.